Described below is a single T cell receptor beta chain sequence and its context. This sample is drawn from a study of shared clonotypes between healthy human individuals. Study at large: Donors consisted of a couple of women and three men between 18 and 49.

Several immunoSEQ plates held equal portions of the genomic DNA taken from each subset. Repertoires were generated with immunoSEQ multiplex PCR, while TCRdb's copy carries only in-frame clones and drops some. Among millions of clones, just under 95% were seen once, and the ten largest hold around 1.1%. CD45RO-negative cells were positively selected for CCR7, leaving out terminally differentiated effector memory CD45RA+ cells. Donors comprised healthy HIV-negative adults lacking recent acute infections or vaccinations. This CDR3 has 14 residues. With V trimmed by 2 bases and J by 5 bases, 4 bases remained unmatched. Germline CDR1 and CDR2: MDHEN and SYDVKM.

The receptor was derived from a man aged 18 to 35 in good health. This chain links TRBV28 with TRBJ2-7; 9 bases align to TRBD2. The sample taken for sequencing was naive CD8+ T cells sorted from blood. The chain's CDR3 is CASSLRLAGNEQYF. In DNA, the CDR3 is TGTGCCAGCAGTTTACGGCTAGCGGGAAACGAGCAGTACTTC.